This T cell receptor beta chain was documented in a study of blood T cell repertoires in COVID-19. The overall study: Acute and convalescent COVID-19 specimens originated in the United States, Italy and Spain. T cells, B-cell-depleted T cells, or PBMCs provided the cDNA or gDNA that served as material.

Germline loops: CDR1 SEHNR, CDR2 FQNEAQ (reference sequence). V lost 8 bases to trimming and J lost 1 base; unmatched junction nucleotides: 8. The CDR3 extends over 16 amino acids. Per the authors' pipeline: The assay estimated nucleated cells by amplifying reference gene primers. Assay: immunoSEQ multiplex PCR; the TCRdb copy retains only in-frame clones and omits some. That table gives V, J and clone size, and the DNA gave D and trimming. The table shows some 380,000 clones, with 88% occurring only once. Grouping used clinical history reported by participants in a survey and questionnaire. Material: PBMCs or T cells enriched from blood (not recorded which). This TCR was sampled from a woman aged 35 to 49 with acute COVID-19. This rearrangement joins TRBV7-9 to TRBJ1-1; 12 bases fit TRBD1. The CDR3 protein is CASQRDRGQGNTEAFF. In nucleotides, the CDR3 is TGTGCCAGCCAAAGGGACAGGGGGCAGGGGAACACTGAAGCTTTCTTT.